This T cell receptor (beta chain) appears in the sequencing data of a study of blood T cell repertoires in COVID-19. Study background: There were acute and convalescent COVID-19 samples, and they came from the United States, Italy and Spain. PBMCs, B-cell-depleted T cells, or T cells were the source of the cDNA or gDNA that made up the material.

Sequenced by immunoSEQ multiplex PCR; TCRdb stores in-frame clones only, minus some. The sample lists approximately 150,000 clones, 87% occurring once. This CDR3 spans 12 amino acids. Trimming took off 6 bases at V and 3 bases at J, with 8 bases between the two ends. CDR1 is MNHEY and CDR2 is SVGAGI in the germline V gene. The gene calls are TRBV6-5 and TRBJ1-1; D uncertain. Sequenced material: peripheral blood. This TCR derives from a woman aged 45-59 years with acute or convalescent COVID-19. CDR3 DNA: TGTGCCAGCAGGGAGACGGACACTGAAGCTTTCTTT. Encoded protein: CASRETDTEAFF.